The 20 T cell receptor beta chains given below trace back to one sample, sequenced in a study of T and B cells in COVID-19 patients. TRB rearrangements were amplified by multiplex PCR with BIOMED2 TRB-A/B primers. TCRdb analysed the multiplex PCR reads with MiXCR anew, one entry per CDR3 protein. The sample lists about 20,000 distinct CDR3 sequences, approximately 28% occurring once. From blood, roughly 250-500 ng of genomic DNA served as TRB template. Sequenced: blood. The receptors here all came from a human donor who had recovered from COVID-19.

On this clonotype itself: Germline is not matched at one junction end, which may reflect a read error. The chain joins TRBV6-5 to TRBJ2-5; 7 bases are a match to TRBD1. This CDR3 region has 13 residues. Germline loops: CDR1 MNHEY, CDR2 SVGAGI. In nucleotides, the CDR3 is TGTGCCATCAGTGAGGGACAGCAAGAGACCCAGTACTTC. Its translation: CAISEGQQETQYF.

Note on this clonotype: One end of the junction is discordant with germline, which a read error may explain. CDR3 in amino acids: CASWANSNQHQHF. The CDR3 DNA reads as TGTGCCAGCTGGGCGAATAGCAATCAGCACCAGCATTTT. The chain has TRBV12-3 or TRBV12-4 and TRBJ1-5; D remains ambiguous. The CDR3 covers 13 residues.

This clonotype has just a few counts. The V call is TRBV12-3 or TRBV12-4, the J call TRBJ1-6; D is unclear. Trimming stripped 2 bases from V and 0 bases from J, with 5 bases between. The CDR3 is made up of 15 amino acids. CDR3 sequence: CASSLSSSYNSPLHF. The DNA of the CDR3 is TGTGCCAGCAGTTTAAGCAGCTCCTATAATTCACCCCTCCACTTT.

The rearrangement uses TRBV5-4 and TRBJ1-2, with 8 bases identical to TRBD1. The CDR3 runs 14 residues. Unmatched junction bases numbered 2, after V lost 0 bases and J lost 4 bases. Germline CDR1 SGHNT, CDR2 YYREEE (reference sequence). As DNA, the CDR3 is TGTGCCAGCAGCTTGGACAGGGGGACCTATGGCTACACCTTC. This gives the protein CASSLDRGTYGYTF.

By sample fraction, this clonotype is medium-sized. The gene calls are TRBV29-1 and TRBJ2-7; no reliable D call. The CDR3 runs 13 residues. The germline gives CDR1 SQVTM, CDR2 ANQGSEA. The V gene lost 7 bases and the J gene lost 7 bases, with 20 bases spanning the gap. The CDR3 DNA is TGCAGCGCCGCCGGTCGCCCGAATCTTGAGCAGTACTTC. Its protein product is CSAAGRPNLEQYF.

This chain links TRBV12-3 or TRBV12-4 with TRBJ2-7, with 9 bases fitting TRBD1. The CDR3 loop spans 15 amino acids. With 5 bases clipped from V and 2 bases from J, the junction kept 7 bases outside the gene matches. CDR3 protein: CASSESGQGPYEQYF. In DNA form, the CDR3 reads TGTGCCAGCAGTGAGTCGGGACAGGGTCCCTACGAGCAGTACTTC.

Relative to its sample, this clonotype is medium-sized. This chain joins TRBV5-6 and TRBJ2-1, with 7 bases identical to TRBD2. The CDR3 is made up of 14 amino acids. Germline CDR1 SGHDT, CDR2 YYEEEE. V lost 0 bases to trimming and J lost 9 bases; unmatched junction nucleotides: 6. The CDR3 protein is CASSLGLARREQFF. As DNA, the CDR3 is TGTGCCAGCAGCTTGGGACTAGCTCGTCGTGAGCAGTTCTTC.

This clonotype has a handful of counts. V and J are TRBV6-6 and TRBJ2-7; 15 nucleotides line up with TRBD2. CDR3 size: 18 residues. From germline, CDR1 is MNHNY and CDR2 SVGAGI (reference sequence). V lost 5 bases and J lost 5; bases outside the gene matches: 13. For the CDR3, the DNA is TGTGCCAGCAGTCACCACCTCGGACTAGCGGGGGGGGGCCACGAGCAGTACTTC. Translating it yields CASSHHLGLAGGGHEQYF.

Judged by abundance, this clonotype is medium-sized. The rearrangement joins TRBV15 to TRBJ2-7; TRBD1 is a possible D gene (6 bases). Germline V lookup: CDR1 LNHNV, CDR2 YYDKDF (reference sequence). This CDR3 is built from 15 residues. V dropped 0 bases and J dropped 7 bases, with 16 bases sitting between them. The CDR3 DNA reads TGTGCCACCAGCAGAGACGGACACCCAGGGGATGAGCAGTACTTC. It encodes CATSRDGHPGDEQYF.

The CDR3 loop reads CASSLGLNTEAFF. The CDR3 DNA sequence: TGTGCCAGTAGTCTAGGGTTGAACACTGAAGCTTTCTTT. The chain carries TRBV19 and TRBJ1-1; D unclear. CDR1 is LNHDA, CDR2 SQIVND, per germline (reference sequence). V shed 5 bases and J shed 0 bases, with 7 bases lying between them. The CDR3 is 13 residues long.

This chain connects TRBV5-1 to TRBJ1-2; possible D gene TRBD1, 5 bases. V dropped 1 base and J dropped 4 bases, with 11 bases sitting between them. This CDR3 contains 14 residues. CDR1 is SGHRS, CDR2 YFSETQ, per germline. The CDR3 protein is CASSLSGEGYGYTF. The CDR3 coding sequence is TGCGCCAGCAGCTTGTCGGGGGAAGGCTATGGCTACACCTTC.

This CDR3 is CASSLAQHTGELFF. CDR3 bases: TGTGCCAGCAGTTTGGCACAGCACACCGGGGAGCTGTTTTTT. The V call is TRBV12-3 or TRBV12-4, the J call TRBJ2-2, with D hard to call. V lost 3 bases to trimming and J lost 3 bases, with 8 bases between them. There are 14 residues in the CDR3.

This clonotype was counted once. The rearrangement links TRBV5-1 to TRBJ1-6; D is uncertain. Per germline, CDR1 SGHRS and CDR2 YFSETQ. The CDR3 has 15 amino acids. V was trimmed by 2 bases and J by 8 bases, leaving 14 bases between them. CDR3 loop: CASSLRTTEDSPLHF. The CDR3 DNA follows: TGCGCCAGCAGCTTACGGACCACAGAGGATTCACCCCTCCACTTT.

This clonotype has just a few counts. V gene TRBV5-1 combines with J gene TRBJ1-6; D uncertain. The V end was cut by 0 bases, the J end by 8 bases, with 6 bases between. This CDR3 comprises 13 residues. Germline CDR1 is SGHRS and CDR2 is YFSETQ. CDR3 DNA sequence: TGCGCCAGCAGCTTGGCGGAGTATTCACCCCTCCACTTT. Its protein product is CASSLAEYSPLHF. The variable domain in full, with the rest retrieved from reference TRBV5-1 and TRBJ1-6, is KAGVTQTPRYLIKTRGQQVTLSCSPISGHRSVSWYQQTPGQGLQFLFEYFSETQRNKGNFPGRFSGRQFSNSRSEMNVSTLELGDSALYLCASSLAEYSPLHFGNGTRLTVT.

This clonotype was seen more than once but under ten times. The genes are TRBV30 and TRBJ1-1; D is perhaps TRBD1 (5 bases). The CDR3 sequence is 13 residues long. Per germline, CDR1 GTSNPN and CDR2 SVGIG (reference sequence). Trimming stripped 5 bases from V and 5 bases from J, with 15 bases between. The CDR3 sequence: CAWFQGFRTEAFF. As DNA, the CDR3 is TGTGCCTGGTTTCAGGGATTTCGGACTGAAGCTTTCTTT.

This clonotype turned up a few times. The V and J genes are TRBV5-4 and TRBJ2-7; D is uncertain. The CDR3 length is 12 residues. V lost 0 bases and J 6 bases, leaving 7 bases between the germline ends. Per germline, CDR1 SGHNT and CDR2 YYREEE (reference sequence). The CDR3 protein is CASSLESVEQYF. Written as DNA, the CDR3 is TGTGCCAGCAGCTTGGAGTCCGTCGAGCAGTACTTC.

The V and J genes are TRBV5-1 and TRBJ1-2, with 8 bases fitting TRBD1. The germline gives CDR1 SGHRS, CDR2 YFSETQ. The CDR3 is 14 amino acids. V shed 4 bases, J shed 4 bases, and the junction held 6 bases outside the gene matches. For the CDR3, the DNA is TGCGCCAGCAGCGGACAGGGTGATCCCTATGGCTACACCTTC. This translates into CASSGQGDPYGYTF.

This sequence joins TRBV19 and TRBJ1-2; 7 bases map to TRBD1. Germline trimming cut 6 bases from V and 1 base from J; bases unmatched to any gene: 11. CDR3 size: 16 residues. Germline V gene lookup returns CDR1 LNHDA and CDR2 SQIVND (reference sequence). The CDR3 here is CASRPSPGQYNYGYTF. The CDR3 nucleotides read TGTGCCAGTAGGCCATCACCGGGACAGTATAACTATGGCTACACCTTC.

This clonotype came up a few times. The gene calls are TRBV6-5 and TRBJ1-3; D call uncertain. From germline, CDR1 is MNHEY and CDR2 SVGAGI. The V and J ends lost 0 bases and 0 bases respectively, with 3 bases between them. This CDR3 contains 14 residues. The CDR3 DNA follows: TGTGCCAGCAGTTACTCGGGCTCTGGAAACACCATATATTTT. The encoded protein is CASSYSGSGNTIYF.

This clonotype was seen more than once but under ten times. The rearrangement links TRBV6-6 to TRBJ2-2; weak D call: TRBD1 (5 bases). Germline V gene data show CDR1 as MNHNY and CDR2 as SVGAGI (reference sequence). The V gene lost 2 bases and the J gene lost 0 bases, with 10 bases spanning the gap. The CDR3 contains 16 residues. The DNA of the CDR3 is TGTGCCAGCAGTTACAGGAGACAGACGAACACCGGGGAGCTGTTTTTT. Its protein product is CASSYRRQTNTGELFF.